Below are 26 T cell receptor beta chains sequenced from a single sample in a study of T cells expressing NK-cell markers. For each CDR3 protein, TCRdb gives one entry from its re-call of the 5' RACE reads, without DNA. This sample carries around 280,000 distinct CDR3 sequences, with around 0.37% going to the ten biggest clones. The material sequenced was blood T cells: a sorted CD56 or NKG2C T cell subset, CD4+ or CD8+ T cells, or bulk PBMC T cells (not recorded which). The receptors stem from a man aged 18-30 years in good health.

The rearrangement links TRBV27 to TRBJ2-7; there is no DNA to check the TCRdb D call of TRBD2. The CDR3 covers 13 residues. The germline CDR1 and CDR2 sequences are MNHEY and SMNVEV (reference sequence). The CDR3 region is CASSRLGLYEQYF.

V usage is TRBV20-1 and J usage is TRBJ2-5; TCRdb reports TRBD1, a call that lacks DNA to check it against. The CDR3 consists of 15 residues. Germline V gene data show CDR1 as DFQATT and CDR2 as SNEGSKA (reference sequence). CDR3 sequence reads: CSAFQDRGRGETQYF.

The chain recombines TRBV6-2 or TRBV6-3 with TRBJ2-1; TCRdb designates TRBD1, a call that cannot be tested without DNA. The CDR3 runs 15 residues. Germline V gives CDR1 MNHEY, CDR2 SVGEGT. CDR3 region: CASSSGQGGANEQFF.

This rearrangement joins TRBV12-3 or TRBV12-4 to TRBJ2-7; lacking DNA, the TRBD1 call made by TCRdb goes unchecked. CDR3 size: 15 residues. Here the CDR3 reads CASSGAGGSSYEQYF.

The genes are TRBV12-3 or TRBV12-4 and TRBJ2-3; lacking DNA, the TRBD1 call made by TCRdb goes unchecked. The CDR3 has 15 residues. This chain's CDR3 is CASSVTGVHTDTQYF.

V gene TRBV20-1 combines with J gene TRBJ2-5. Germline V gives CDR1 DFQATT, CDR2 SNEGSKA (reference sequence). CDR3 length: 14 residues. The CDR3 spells CSARDLRGGETQYF.

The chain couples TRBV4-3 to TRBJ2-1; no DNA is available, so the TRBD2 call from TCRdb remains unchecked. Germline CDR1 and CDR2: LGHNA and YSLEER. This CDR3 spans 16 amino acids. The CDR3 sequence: CASSQDPRLAGGPEFF.

The CDR3: CASSISGTHIGDEQFF. The rearrangement links TRBV7-2 to TRBJ2-1; TCRdb calls TRBD2, which cannot be checked without DNA. The CDR3 is 16 residues long. Germline lookup yields CDR1 SGHTA and CDR2 FQGNSA.

The CDR3 loop reads CATSDPPGPPYEQYF. The V gene is TRBV24-1, the J gene TRBJ2-7; TCRdb calls TRBD2, which cannot be checked without DNA. This CDR3 region has 15 residues. Germline lookup yields CDR1 KGHDR and CDR2 SFDVKD.

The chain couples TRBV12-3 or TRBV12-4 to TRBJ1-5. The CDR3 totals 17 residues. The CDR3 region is CASSLMMRQTFHQPQHF.

The CDR3 is CASSANMNTEAFF. The rearrangement uses TRBV5-1 and TRBJ1-1. The germline CDR1 and CDR2 sequences are SGHRS and YFSETQ. CDR3 length equals 13 residues.

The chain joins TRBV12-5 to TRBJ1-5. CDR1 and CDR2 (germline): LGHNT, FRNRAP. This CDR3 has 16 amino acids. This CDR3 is CASGLRGGGGNQPQHF.

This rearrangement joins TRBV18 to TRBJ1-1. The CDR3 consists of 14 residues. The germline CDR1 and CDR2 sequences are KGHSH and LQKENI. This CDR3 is CASSLRTVNTEAFF.

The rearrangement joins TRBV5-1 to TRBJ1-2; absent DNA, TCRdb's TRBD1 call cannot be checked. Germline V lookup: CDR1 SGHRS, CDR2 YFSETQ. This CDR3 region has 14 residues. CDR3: CASGGDLAAYGYTF.

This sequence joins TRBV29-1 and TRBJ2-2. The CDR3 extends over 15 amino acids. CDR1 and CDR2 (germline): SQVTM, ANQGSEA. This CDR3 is CSAGGIIANTGELFF.

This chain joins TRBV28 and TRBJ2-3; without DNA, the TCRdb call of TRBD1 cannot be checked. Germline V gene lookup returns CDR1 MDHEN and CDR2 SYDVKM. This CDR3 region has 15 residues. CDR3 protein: CASSWWGRVTDTQYF.

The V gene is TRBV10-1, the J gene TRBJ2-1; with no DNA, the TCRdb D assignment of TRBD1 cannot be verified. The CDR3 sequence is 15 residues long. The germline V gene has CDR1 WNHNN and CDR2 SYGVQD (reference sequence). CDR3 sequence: CASSESNVGGNEQFF.

The CDR3 protein is CASSHDYKLNNEQFF. The V and J genes are TRBV6-2 or TRBV6-3 and TRBJ2-1; TCRdb returns TRBD2, unconfirmable since there is no DNA. This CDR3 comprises 15 residues. CDR1 is MNHEY, CDR2 SVGEGT, per germline.

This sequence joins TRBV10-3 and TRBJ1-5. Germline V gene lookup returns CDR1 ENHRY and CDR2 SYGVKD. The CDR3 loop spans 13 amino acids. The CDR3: CAISESELQPQHF.

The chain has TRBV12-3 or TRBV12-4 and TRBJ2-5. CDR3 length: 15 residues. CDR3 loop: CASSQITKWRETQYF.

The CDR3 loop reads CASSFRDVGSYEQYF. The chain couples TRBV5-4 to TRBJ2-7; TCRdb names TRBD1, which stays unverified in the absence of DNA. Per germline, CDR1 SGHNT and CDR2 YYREEE (reference sequence). This CDR3 contains 15 residues.

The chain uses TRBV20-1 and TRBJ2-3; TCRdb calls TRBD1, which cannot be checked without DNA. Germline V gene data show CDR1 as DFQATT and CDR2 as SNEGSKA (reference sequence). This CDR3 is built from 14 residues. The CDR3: CSAQGTGWTYTQYF.

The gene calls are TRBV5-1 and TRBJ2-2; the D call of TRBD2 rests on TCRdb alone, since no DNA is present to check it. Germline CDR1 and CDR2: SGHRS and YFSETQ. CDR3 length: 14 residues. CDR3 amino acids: CASSFGREAGELFF.

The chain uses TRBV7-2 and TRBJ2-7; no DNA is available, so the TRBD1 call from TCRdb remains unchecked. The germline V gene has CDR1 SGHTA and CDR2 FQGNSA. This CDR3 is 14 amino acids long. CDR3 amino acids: CASRPSGGEYEQYF. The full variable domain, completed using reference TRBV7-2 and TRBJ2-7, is GAGVSQSPSNKVTEKGKDVELRCDPISGHTALYWYRQSLGQGLEFLIYFQGNSAPDKSGLPSDRFSAERTGGSVSTLTIQRTQQEDSAVYLCASRPSGGEYEQYFGPGTRLTVT.

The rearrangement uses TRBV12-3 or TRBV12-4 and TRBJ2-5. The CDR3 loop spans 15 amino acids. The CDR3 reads CASSLDGAYQETQYF.

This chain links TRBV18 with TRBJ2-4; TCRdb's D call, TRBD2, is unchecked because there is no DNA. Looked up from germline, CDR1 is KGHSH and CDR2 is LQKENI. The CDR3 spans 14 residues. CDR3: CASSPLGSWNIQYF.